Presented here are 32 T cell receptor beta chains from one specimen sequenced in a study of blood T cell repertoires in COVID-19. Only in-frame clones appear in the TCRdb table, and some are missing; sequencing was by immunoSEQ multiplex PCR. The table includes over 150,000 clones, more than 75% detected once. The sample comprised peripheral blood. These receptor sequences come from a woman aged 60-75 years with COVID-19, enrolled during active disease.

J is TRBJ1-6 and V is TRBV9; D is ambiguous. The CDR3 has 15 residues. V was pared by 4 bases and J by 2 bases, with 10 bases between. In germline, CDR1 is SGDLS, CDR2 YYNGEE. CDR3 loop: CASSPRETYNSPLHF. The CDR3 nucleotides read TGTGCCAGCAGCCCCCGGGAAACCTATAATTCACCCCTCCACTTT.

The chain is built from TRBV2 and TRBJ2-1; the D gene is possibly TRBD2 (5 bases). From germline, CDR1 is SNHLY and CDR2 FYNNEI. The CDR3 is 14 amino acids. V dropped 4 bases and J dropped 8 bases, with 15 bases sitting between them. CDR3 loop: CASSGLALWDEQFF. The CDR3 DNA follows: TGTGCCAGCAGTGGGCTAGCACTGTGGGATGAGCAGTTCTTC.

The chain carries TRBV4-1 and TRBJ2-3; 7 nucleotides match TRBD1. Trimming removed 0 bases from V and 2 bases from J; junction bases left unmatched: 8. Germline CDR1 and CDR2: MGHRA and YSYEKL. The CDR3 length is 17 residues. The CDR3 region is CASSQDGTVSITDTQYF. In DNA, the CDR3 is TGCGCCAGCAGCCAAGATGGGACAGTTTCCATCACAGATACGCAGTATTTT.

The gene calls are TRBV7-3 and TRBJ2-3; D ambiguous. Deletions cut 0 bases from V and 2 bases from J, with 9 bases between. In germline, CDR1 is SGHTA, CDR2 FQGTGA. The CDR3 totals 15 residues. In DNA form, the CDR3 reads TGTGCCAGCAGCTTAACTGAGGCATCCACAGATACGCAGTATTTT. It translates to CASSLTEASTDTQYF.

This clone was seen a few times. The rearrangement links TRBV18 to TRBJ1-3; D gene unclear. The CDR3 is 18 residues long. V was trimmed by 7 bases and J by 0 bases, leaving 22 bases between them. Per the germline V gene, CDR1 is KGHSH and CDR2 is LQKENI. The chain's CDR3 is CASFAAGDPDVSGNTIYF. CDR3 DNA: TGTGCCAGCTTTGCCGCCGGAGACCCGGATGTCTCTGGAAACACCATATATTTT.

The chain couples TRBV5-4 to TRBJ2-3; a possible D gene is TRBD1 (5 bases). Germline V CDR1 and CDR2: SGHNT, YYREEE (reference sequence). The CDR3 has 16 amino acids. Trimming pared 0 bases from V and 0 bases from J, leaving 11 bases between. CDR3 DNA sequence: TGTGCCAGCAGCTTGGCTGGGGCCCAAAGCACAGATACGCAGTATTTT. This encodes CASSLAGAQSTDTQYF.

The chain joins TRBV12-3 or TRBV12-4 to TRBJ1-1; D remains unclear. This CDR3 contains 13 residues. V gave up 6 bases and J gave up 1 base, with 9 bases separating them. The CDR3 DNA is TGTGCCAGCAGCAACGGGGAGAACACTGAAGCTTTCTTT. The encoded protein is CASSNGENTEAFF.

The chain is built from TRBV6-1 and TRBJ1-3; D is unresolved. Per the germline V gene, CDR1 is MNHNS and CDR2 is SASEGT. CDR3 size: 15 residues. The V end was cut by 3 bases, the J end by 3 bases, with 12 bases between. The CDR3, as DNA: TGTGCCAGCAGTGAGGGAGTCGTAGTTGGAAACACCATATATTTT. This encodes CASSEGVVVGNTIYF.

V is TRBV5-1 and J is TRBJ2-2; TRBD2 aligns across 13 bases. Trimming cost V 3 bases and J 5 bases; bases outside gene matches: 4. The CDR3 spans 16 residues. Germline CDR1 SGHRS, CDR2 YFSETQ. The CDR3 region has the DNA TGCGCCAGCAGCTCCCTGACTAGCGGGGGGACCGGGGAGCTGTTTTTT. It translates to CASSSLTSGGTGELFF.

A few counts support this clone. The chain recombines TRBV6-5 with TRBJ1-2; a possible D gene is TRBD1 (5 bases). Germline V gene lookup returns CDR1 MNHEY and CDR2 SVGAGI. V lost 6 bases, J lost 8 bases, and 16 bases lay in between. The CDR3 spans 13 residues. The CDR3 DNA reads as TGTGCCAGCAGAGGGGCAGTCCTAATCGGCTACACCTTC. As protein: CASRGAVLIGYTF.

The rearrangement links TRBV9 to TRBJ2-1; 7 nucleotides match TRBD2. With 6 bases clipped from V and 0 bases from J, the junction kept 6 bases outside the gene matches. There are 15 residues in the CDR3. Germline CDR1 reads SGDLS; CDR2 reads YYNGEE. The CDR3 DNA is TGTGCCAGCACTAGGGGCGGGAGCTCCTACAATGAGCAGTTCTTC. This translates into CASTRGGSSYNEQFF.

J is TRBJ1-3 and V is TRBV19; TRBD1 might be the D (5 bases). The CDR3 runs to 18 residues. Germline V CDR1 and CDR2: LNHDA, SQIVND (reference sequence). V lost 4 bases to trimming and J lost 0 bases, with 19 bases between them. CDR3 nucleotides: TGTGCCAGTAGTACTAATTCCCGGGGGTCAAGCTCTGGAAACACCATATATTTT. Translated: CASSTNSRGSSSGNTIYF.

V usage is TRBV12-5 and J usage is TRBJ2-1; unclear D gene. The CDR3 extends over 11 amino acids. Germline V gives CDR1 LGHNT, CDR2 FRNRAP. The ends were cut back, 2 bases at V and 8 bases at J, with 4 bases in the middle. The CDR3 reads CASGLLHEQFF. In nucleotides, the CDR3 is TGTGCTAGTGGTTTGCTCCATGAGCAGTTCTTC.

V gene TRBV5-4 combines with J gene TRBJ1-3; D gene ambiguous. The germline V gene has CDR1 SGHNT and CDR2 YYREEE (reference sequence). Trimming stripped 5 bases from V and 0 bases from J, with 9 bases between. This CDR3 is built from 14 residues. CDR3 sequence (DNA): TGTGCCAGCAGTGACGGAGACTCTGGAAACACCATATATTTT. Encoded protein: CASSDGDSGNTIYF.

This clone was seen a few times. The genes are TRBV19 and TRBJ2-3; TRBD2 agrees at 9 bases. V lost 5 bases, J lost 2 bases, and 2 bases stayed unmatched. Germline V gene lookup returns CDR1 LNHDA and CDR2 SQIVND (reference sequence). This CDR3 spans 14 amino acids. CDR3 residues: CASSLAGATDTQYF. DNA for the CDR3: TGTGCCAGTAGTTTAGCGGGAGCCACAGATACGCAGTATTTT. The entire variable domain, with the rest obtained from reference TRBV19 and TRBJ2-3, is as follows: DGGITQSPKYLFRKEGQNVTLSCEQNLNHDAMYWYRQDPGQGLRLIYYSQIVNDFQKGDIAEGYSVSREKKESFPLTVTSAQKNPTAFYLCASSLAGATDTQYFGPGTRLTVL.

DNA of the CDR3: TGCAGCGTGACTTCCGGGACAGGGGTTTTCTATGGCTACACCTTC. Residues: CSVTSGTGVFYGYTF. The rearrangement links TRBV29-1 to TRBJ1-2; 10 nucleotides line up with TRBD1. Germline trimming cut 6 bases from V and 4 bases from J; bases unmatched to any gene: 11. Germline CDR1 SQVTM, CDR2 ANQGSEA. The CDR3 contains 15 residues.

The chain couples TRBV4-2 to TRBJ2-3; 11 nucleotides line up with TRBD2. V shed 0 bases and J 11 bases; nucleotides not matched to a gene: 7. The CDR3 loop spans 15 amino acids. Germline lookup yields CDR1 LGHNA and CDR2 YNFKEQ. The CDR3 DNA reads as TGTGCCAGCAGCCAAGATCTAGCGGGGGGACTAAAGCAGTATTTT. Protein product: CASSQDLAGGLKQYF.

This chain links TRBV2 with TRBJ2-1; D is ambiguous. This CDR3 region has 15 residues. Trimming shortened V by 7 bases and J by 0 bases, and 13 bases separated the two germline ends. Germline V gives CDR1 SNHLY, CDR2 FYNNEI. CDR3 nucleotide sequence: TGTGCCAGCAAAACAACAACCAGCTCCTACAATGAGCAGTTCTTC. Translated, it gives CASKTTTSSYNEQFF.

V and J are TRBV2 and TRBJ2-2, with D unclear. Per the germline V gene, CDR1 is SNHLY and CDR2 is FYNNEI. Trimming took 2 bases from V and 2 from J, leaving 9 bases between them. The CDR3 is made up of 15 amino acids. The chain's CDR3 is CASSEFRTNTGELFF. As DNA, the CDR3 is TGTGCCAGCAGTGAATTCCGTACTAACACCGGGGAGCTGTTTTTT.

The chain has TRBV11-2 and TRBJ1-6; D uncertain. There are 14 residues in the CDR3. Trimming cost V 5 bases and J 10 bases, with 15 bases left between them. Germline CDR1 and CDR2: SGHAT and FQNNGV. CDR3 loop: CASSPAAGFSPLHF. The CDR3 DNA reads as TGTGCCAGCAGCCCTGCTGCGGGGTTCTCACCCCTCCACTTT.

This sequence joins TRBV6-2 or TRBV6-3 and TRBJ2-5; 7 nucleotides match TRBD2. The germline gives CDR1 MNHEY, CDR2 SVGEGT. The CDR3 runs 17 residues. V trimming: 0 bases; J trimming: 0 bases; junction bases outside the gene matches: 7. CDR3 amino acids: CASSYSILGGDQETQYF. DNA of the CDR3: TGTGCCAGCAGTTACTCGATTTTGGGGGGGGACCAAGAGACCCAGTACTTC.

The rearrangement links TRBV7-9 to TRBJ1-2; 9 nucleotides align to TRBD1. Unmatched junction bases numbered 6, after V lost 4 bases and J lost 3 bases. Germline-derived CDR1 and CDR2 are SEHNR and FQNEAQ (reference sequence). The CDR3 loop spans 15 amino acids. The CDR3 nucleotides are TGTGCCAGCAGCTCACAGGGGGCTGTGGACTATGGCTACACCTTC. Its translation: CASSSQGAVDYGYTF.

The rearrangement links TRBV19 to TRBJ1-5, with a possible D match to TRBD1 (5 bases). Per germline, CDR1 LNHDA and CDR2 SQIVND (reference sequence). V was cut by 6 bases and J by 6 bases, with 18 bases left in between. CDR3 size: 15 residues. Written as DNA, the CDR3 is TGTGCCAGTAGAGAACAGGATCTCCGTGGTCAGCCCCAGCATTTT. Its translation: CASREQDLRGQPQHF.

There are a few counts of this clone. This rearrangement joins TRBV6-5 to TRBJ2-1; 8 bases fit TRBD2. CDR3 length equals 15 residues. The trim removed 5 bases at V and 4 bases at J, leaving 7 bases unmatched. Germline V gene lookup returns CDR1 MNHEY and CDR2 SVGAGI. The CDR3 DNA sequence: TGTGCCAGCAGTCCCGGGACTAGGGGTTACAATGAGCAGTTCTTC. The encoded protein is CASSPGTRGYNEQFF.

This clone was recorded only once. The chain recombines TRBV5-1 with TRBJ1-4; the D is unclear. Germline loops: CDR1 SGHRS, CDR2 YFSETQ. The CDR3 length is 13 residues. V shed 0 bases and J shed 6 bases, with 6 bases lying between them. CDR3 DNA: TGCGCCAGCAGCTTGGGAGGTTATGAAAAACTGTTTTTT. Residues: CASSLGGYEKLFF. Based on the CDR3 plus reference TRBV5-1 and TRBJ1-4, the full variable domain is KAGVTQTPRYLIKTRGQQVTLSCSPISGHRSVSWYQQTPGQGLQFLFEYFSETQRNKGNFPGRFSGRQFSNSRSEMNVSTLELGDSALYLCASSLGGYEKLFFGSGTQLSVL.

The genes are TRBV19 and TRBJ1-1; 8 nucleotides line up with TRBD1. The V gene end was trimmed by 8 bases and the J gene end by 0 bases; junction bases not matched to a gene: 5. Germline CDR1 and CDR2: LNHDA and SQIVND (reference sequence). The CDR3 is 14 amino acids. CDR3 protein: CASRDRQMNTEAFF. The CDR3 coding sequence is TGTGCCAGTCGGGACAGGCAAATGAACACTGAAGCTTTCTTT.

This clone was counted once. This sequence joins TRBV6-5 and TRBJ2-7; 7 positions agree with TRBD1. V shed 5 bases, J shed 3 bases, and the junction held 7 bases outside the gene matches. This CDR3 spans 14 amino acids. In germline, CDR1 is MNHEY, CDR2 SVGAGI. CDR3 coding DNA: TGTGCCAGCAGTCCAGGACAGGAGCTCTACGAGCAGTACTTC. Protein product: CASSPGQELYEQYF.

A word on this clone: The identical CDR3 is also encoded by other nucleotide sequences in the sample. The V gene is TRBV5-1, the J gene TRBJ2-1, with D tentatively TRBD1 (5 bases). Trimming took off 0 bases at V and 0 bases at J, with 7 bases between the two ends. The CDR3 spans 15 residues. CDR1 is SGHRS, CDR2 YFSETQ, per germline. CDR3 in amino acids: CASSLGQSSYNEQFF. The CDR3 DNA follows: TGCGCCAGCAGCTTGGGACAGAGCTCCTACAATGAGCAGTTCTTC.

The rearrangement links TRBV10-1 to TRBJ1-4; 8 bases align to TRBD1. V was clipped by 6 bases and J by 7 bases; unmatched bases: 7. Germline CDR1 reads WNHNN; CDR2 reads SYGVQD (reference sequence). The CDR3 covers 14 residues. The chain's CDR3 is CASSSGGAGEKLFF. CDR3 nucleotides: TGCGCCAGCAGCTCAGGGGGCGCGGGTGAAAAACTGTTTTTT.

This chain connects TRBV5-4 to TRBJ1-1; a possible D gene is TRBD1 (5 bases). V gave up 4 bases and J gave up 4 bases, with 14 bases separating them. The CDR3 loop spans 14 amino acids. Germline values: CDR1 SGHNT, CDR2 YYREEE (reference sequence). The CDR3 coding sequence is TGTGCCAGCAGCGCGGGAAATCAGGGCACTGAAGCTTTCTTT. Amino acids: CASSAGNQGTEAFF.

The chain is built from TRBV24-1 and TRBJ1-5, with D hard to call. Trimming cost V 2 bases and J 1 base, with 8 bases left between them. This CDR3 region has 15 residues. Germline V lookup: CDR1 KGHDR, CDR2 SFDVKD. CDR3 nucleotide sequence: TGTGCCACCAGTGATTCTAGAGGGAGCAATCAGCCCCAGCATTTT. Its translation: CATSDSRGSNQPQHF.

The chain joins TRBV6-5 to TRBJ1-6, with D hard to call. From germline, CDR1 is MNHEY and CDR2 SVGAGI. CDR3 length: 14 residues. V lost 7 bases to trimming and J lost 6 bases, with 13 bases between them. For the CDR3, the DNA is TGTGCCAGCACCCCCGCGGTGGGTAATTCACCCCTCCACTTT. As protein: CASTPAVGNSPLHF.